A selection of T cell receptor beta chains follows, all from one sample in a study of blood T cell repertoires in COVID-19. Profiling relied on immunoSEQ multiplex PCR, and the TCRdb table lists in-frame clones only, not all of them. Among roughly 230,000 clones, 70% to 90% were seen once, and the ten largest hold 0.98%. Sequenced material: peripheral blood. The receptors were gathered from a middle-aged man with acute or convalescent COVID-19. Both conserved end residues are part of each CDR3. The order of the fields is clone size, J gene, V gene, D gene, CDR3 DNA, CDR3 protein. A D gene is named only where the DNA matches it firmly. Not every row has a clone size; where given, it reads once, few, many or a size class.

clone size: .; J gene: TRBJ2-3; V gene: TRBV9; D gene: .; CDR3 DNA: TGTGCCAGCAGCGTAGTCTCAGATACGCAGTATTTT; CDR3 protein: CASSVVSDTQYF
clone size: .; J gene: TRBJ2-3; V gene: TRBV10-3; D gene: TRBD1; CDR3 DNA: TGTGCCATCAGTACGGACAGGGTGACAGATACGCAGTATTTT; CDR3 protein: CAISTDRVTDTQYF
clone size: .; J gene: TRBJ1-1; V gene: TRBV5-4; D gene: .; CDR3 DNA: TGTGCCAGCAGCTTGCAGGAAAACACTGAAGCTTTCTTT; CDR3 protein: CASSLQENTEAFF
clone size: .; J gene: TRBJ2-1; V gene: TRBV9; D gene: .; CDR3 DNA: TGTGCCAGCAGCCCCGGACAGTTCAATGAGCAGTTCTTC; CDR3 protein: CASSPGQFNEQFF
clone size: .; J gene: TRBJ2-1; V gene: TRBV4-3; D gene: .; CDR3 DNA: TGCGCCAGCAGCCAAGATCGTGTGAGCAATGAGCAGTTCTTC; CDR3 protein: CASSQDRVSNEQFF
clone size: .; J gene: TRBJ2-7; V gene: TRBV18; D gene: .; CDR3 DNA: TGTGCCAGCTCACCAGGCAGGGGTAGCTACGAGCAGTACTTC; CDR3 protein: CASSPGRGSYEQYF
clone size: .; J gene: TRBJ1-6; V gene: TRBV5-1; D gene: .; CDR3 DNA: TGCGCCAGCAGCTTGGCAGGGCAGGGTAATAATTCACCCCTCCACTTT; CDR3 protein: CASSLAGQGNNSPLHF
clone size: few; J gene: TRBJ2-7; V gene: TRBV27; D gene: .; CDR3 DNA: TGTGCCAGCAGTTTAGGGGGGACGCGTTACTTC; CDR3 protein: CASSLGGTRYF
clone size: .; J gene: TRBJ2-7; V gene: TRBV11-2; D gene: .; CDR3 DNA: TGTGCCAGCAGCCGAGGGTCTCAGGGGTCCTACTCCTACGAGCAGTACTTC; CDR3 protein: CASSRGSQGSYSYEQYF
clone size: once; J gene: TRBJ1-5; V gene: TRBV30; D gene: .; CDR3 DNA: TGTGCCTGGAGTCCCGACAGCAACTATCAGCCCCAGCATTTT; CDR3 protein: CAWSPDSNYQPQHF
clone size: .; J gene: TRBJ1-2; V gene: TRBV6-6; D gene: TRBD1; CDR3 DNA: TGTGCCAGCAGTGGGGACAGGGGGACGGATAACTATGGCTACACCTTC; CDR3 protein: CASSGDRGTDNYGYTF
clone size: .; J gene: TRBJ2-1; V gene: TRBV4-2; D gene: TRBD2; CDR3 DNA: TGTGCCAGCAGCCAAGATAGCGGGGTGAAGTTCTTC; CDR3 protein: CASSQDSGVKFF
clone size: .; J gene: TRBJ2-1; V gene: TRBV9; D gene: TRBD1; CDR3 DNA: TGTGCCAGCAGCGTGACCGGGACAGGGTACAATGAGCAGTTCTTC; CDR3 protein: CASSVTGTGYNEQFF
clone size: .; J gene: TRBJ2-7; V gene: TRBV5-6; D gene: .; CDR3 DNA: TGTGCCAGCAGAACCCGTGGCGGCGACGAGCAGTACTTC; CDR3 protein: CASRTRGGDEQYF
clone size: .; J gene: TRBJ1-2; V gene: TRBV5-1; D gene: .; CDR3 DNA: TGCGCCAGCAGCTTGGGCGATACTAACTATGGCTACACCTTC; CDR3 protein: CASSLGDTNYGYTF
clone size: .; J gene: TRBJ2-5; V gene: TRBV13; D gene: TRBD1; CDR3 DNA: TGTGCCAGCAGCCCAAGGACAGGGGGTACCTACGGAGAAGAGACCCAGTACTTC; CDR3 protein: CASSPRTGGTYGEETQYF
clone size: .; J gene: TRBJ1-1; V gene: TRBV29-1; D gene: .; CDR3 DNA: TGCAGCGTTAGTCGAGGGAACACTGAAGCTTTCTTT; CDR3 protein: CSVSRGNTEAFF
clone size: .; J gene: TRBJ2-1; V gene: TRBV5-4; D gene: TRBD2; CDR3 DNA: TGTGCCAGCAGCCTAGCGGGGGGGCATGAGCAGTTCTTC; CDR3 protein: CASSLAGGHEQFF
clone size: .; J gene: TRBJ1-1; V gene: TRBV6-5; D gene: .; CDR3 DNA: TGTGCCAGCAGTTACTCGCAGGTGAACACTGAAGCTTTCTTT; CDR3 protein: CASSYSQVNTEAFF
clone size: .; J gene: TRBJ1-1; V gene: TRBV7-2; D gene: .; CDR3 DNA: TGTGCCAGCAGCTACCGGAGGCAGGCGAACACTGAAGCTTTCTTT; CDR3 protein: CASSYRRQANTEAFF
clone size: .; J gene: TRBJ1-1; V gene: TRBV11-2; D gene: .; CDR3 DNA: TGTGCCAGCAGCCACCACTCCGTGGGGGCGGACACTGAAGCTTTCTTT; CDR3 protein: CASSHHSVGADTEAFF
clone size: .; J gene: TRBJ1-3; V gene: TRBV10-3; D gene: .; CDR3 DNA: TGTGCCATCAGCGCAATACAGGGCTCTGGAAACACCATATATTTT; CDR3 protein: CAISAIQGSGNTIYF
clone size: .; J gene: TRBJ1-2; V gene: TRBV7-6; D gene: TRBD1; CDR3 DNA: TGTGCCAGCAGCTTAGGGACAGGGGCCACTAACTATGGCTACACCTTC; CDR3 protein: CASSLGTGATNYGYTF
clone size: once; J gene: TRBJ2-7; V gene: TRBV7-9; D gene: .; CDR3 DNA: TGTGCCAGCAGCTCACGCACAGAATTATACGAGCAGTACTTC; CDR3 protein: CASSSRTELYEQYF
clone size: few; J gene: TRBJ1-2; V gene: TRBV6-5; D gene: .; CDR3 DNA: TGTGCCAGCAGTTACGATTCGTCTAAATATCCGGGTGGCTACACCTTC; CDR3 protein: CASSYDSSKYPGGYTF
clone size: .; J gene: TRBJ1-2; V gene: TRBV6-6; D gene: .; CDR3 DNA: TGTGCCAGCAAGGTACCGACAGCTAACTATGGCTACACCTTC; CDR3 protein: CASKVPTANYGYTF
clone size: .; J gene: TRBJ1-2; V gene: TRBV5-1; D gene: .; CDR3 DNA: TGCGCCAGCAGCTTGGCCCCGGGGGTGAGAGGATATCGTGGCTACACCTTC; CDR3 protein: CASSLAPGVRGYRGYTF
clone size: .; J gene: TRBJ1-2; V gene: TRBV28; D gene: .; CDR3 DNA: TGTGCCAGCAGTTTATACAAACAGGGATTTAATGGCTACACCTTC; CDR3 protein: CASSLYKQGFNGYTF
clone size: .; J gene: TRBJ1-3; V gene: TRBV3-1/TRBV3-2; D gene: .; CDR3 DNA: TGTGCCAGCAGCCAGAGCTCTGGAAACACCATATATTTT; CDR3 protein: CASSQSSGNTIYF
clone size: once; J gene: TRBJ1-1; V gene: TRBV7-9; D gene: TRBD1; CDR3 DNA: TGTGCCAGCAGCTTTACAGGGGGTTACACTGAAGCTTTCTTT; CDR3 protein: CASSFTGGYTEAFF
clone size: few; J gene: TRBJ1-5; V gene: TRBV6-5; D gene: .; CDR3 DNA: TGTGCCAGCAGTTACCTCCGGGGGGGCAATCAGCCCCAGCATTTT; CDR3 protein: CASSYLRGGNQPQHF
clone size: .; J gene: TRBJ1-1; V gene: TRBV20-1; D gene: .; CDR3 DNA: TGCAGTGCTAGTTGGGGAGTGTCACGGGCTTTCTTT; CDR3 protein: CSASWGVSRAFF
clone size: .; J gene: TRBJ1-1; V gene: TRBV18; D gene: TRBD1; CDR3 DNA: TGTGCCAGCTCACCACTACAGGGGGCGTATTACACTGAAGCTTTCTTT; CDR3 protein: CASSPLQGAYYTEAFF
clone size: .; J gene: TRBJ1-5; V gene: TRBV6-6; D gene: .; CDR3 DNA: TGTGCCAGCAGTTATCAGGGCGGCAATCAGCCCCAGCATTTT; CDR3 protein: CASSYQGGNQPQHF
clone size: few; J gene: TRBJ2-7; V gene: TRBV3-1/TRBV3-2; D gene: TRBD2; CDR3 DNA: TGTGCCAGCAGCCAGGGATGGGGGGGTATGTACTTC; CDR3 protein: CASSQGWGGMYF
clone size: few; J gene: TRBJ2-5; V gene: TRBV6-2/TRBV6-3; D gene: TRBD2; CDR3 DNA: TGTGCCAGCAGCCCCCGGACTAGCGGGGGCCAAGAGACCCAGTACTTC; CDR3 protein: CASSPRTSGGQETQYF
clone size: .; J gene: TRBJ2-2; V gene: TRBV27; D gene: .; CDR3 DNA: TGTGCCAGCAGGGGGCGGGAGAACACCGGGGAGCTGTTTTTT; CDR3 protein: CASRGRENTGELFF
clone size: .; J gene: TRBJ1-1; V gene: TRBV7-9; D gene: .; CDR3 DNA: TGTGCCAGCAGCGCCGACAAAATGAACACTGAAGCTTTCTTT; CDR3 protein: CASSADKMNTEAFF
clone size: .; J gene: TRBJ1-4; V gene: TRBV4-3; D gene: .; CDR3 DNA: TGCGCCAGCAGCGCCTACAGGGATACTAATGAAAAACTGTTTTTT; CDR3 protein: CASSAYRDTNEKLFF
clone size: .; J gene: TRBJ2-5; V gene: TRBV5-4; D gene: .; CDR3 DNA: TGTGCCAGCCGGGCCAATTCAGGACTTTTGGGGGAGACCCAGTACTTC; CDR3 protein: CASRANSGLLGETQYF